This TCR beta chain was captured by sequencing in a study of cytomegalovirus exposure and HLA in healthy donors. Study findings and constraints: Productive status was seen about 90% or about 30% of the time for most TCR beta V segments in an earlier analysis.

As to this clone: Antigen: not known.

The V end was cut by 10 bases, the J end by 0 bases, with 15 bases between. Germline V gene sequence: CDR1 MNHEY, CDR2 SVGAGI. The CDR3 loop spans 14 amino acids. The PCR was carried out with 60 Vbeta primers and 13 Jbeta primers. The method was immunoSEQ multiplex PCR; TCRdb's version includes in-frame clones alone and lacks a portion of them. The sample has around 150,000 clones, roughly 72% seen once. The material sequenced was PBMCs. This chain links TRBV6-5 with TRBJ1-1, with D hard to call. This TCR came from a man aged 40-49 years in good health and CMV-seronegative. The CDR3 is CATLDGLMNTEAFF. CDR3 in DNA: TGTGCCACCTTAGATGGACTCATGAACACTGAAGCTTTCTTT.